This entry describes one T cell receptor beta chain. The source of the sample is a study of blood T cell repertoires in COVID-19. Sequencing used immunoSEQ multiplex PCR; TCRdb keeps in-frame clones, though not all of them. The data hold tens of thousands of clones, with over 75% observed a single time. Per germline, CDR1 SGHDT and CDR2 YYEEEE. Trimming at V came to 4 bases and at J to 5 bases, leaving 15 bases not matched to a gene. CDR3 length: 17 amino acids. This clonotype was sampled from a man between 65 and 85 years old with active or convalescent COVID-19. The chain recombines TRBV5-6 with TRBJ2-5, with 9 bases identical to TRBD2. Sequenced material: peripheral blood. CDR3 nucleotides: TGTGCCAGCAGCCCGCCGACTAGCGGCTTAAGGGGGGAGACCCAGTACTTC. Translated, it gives CASSPPTSGLRGETQYF.